The 15 T cell receptor beta chains given below trace back to one sample, sequenced in a study of cytomegalovirus exposure and HLA in healthy donors. The PCR had 60 Vbeta and 13 Jbeta primers. Generated by immunoSEQ multiplex PCR, the TCRdb table keeps only in-frame clones and is missing some. This sample has 55,000 to 85,000 clones, with about 60% found just once. The specimen was PBMCs. The source of these receptors is a woman in her fifties or sixties in good health and CMV-seronegative.

The V gene is TRBV30, the J gene TRBJ2-7, with 9 bases aligning to TRBD1. V lost 1 base and J lost 2; bases outside the gene matches: 9. The CDR3 sequence is 16 residues long. Germline-derived CDR1 and CDR2 are GTSNPN and SVGIG (reference sequence). The CDR3 nucleotides read TGTGCCTGGAGTGGGTACGACAGGGGGGGAACCTACGAGCAGTACTTC. It codes for CAWSGYDRGGTYEQYF.

The V gene is TRBV11-2, the J gene TRBJ2-2, with 12 bases identical to TRBD2. Losses at the gene ends were 5 bases for V and 3 bases for J; bases not matched to a gene: 4. Germline assignment: CDR1 SGHAT and CDR2 FQNNGV. The CDR3 extends over 16 amino acids. CDR3 sequence: CASSRTSGTYTGELFF. For the CDR3, the DNA is TGTGCCAGCAGCCGGACTAGCGGGACGTACACCGGGGAGCTGTTTTTT.

The chain joins TRBV30 to TRBJ2-2; D may be TRBD1 (6 bases). The length of the CDR3 is 13 residues. With 3 bases removed from V and 1 base from J, the gap between germline ends came to 6 bases. The germline V gene encodes CDR1 GTSNPN and CDR2 SVGIG (reference sequence). CDR3 region: CAWRTGNTGELFF. The CDR3 nucleotides read TGTGCCTGGAGGACAGGGAACACCGGGGAGCTGTTTTTT.

The rearrangement links TRBV28 to TRBJ1-1; 7 nucleotides align to TRBD1. The germline CDR1 and CDR2 sequences are MDHEN and SYDVKM. The CDR3 is 13 amino acids. The trim removed 6 bases at V and 5 bases at J, leaving 6 bases unmatched. CDR3 loop: CASSTTRGTEAFF. In nucleotides, the CDR3 is TGTGCCAGCAGCACCACCAGGGGGACTGAAGCTTTCTTT.

In this sample, this clone turned up a few times. The chain recombines TRBV27 with TRBJ2-7; TRBD1 matches 9 bases. The germline V gene encodes CDR1 MNHEY and CDR2 SMNVEV (reference sequence). CDR3 size: 16 residues. The V gene end was trimmed by 5 bases and the J gene end by 3 bases; junction bases not matched to a gene: 11. CDR3: CASSPSLGTGFYEQYF. The CDR3 DNA follows: TGTGCCAGCAGTCCATCACTTGGGACAGGGTTCTACGAGCAGTACTTC.

The rearrangement uses TRBV28 and TRBJ1-1, with unresolved D. Germline loops: CDR1 MDHEN, CDR2 SYDVKM. V gave up 8 bases and J gave up 2 bases, with 6 bases separating them. This CDR3 contains 11 residues. The CDR3 bases are TGTGCCAGCGGAGAAAACACTGAAGCTTTCTTT. This encodes CASGENTEAFF. Looking up the rest from reference TRBV28 and TRBJ1-1 gives the full variable domain: DVKVTQSSRYLVKRTGEKVFLECVQDMDHENMFWYRQDPGLGLRLIYFSYDVKMKEKGDIPEGYSVSREKKERFSLILESASTNQTSMYLCASGENTEAFFGQGTRLTVV.

The chain is built from TRBV12-5 and TRBJ1-2; unclear D gene. This CDR3 comprises 12 residues. Trimming stripped 6 bases from V and 5 bases from J, with 10 bases between. Germline V gene sequence: CDR1 LGHNT, CDR2 FRNRAP. The CDR3 loop is CASGGSGYGYTF. CDR3 sequence (DNA): TGTGCTAGTGGGGGCTCGGGATATGGCTACACCTTC.

The rearrangement uses TRBV15 and TRBJ2-1; 10 bases line up with TRBD2. The ends lost 8 bases at V and 2 bases at J; junction bases unmatched: 12. The CDR3 has 17 amino acids. Germline V gene data show CDR1 as LNHNV and CDR2 as YYDKDF (reference sequence). The CDR3 region has the DNA TGTGCCACCGGGAGCCTAGCGGGAGTAAGGACCTACAATGAGCAGTTCTTC. This sequence encodes CATGSLAGVRTYNEQFF.

The gene calls are TRBV2 and TRBJ2-7, with TRBD2 matching 14 bases. V gave up 5 bases and J gave up 1 base; unmatched junction bases: 7. CDR1 and CDR2 from the germline V gene are SNHLY and FYNNEI. The CDR3 consists of 17 residues. The CDR3, as DNA: TGTGCCAGCAGTAGCGGACTAGCGGGAGGAGGGTCCTACGAGCAGTACTTC. Translated, it gives CASSSGLAGGGSYEQYF.

The V gene is TRBV5-1, the J gene TRBJ2-2; D is perhaps TRBD1 (6 bases). This CDR3 contains 16 residues. CDR1 and CDR2 (germline): SGHRS, YFSETQ. Trimming took 4 bases from V and 2 from J, leaving 15 bases between them. CDR3 amino acids: CASSLPGQRNTGELFF. In DNA, the CDR3 is TGCGCCAGCAGCCTACCAGGACAGCGAAACACCGGGGAGCTGTTTTTT. Filled out from reference TRBV5-1 and TRBJ2-2, the complete variable domain reads KAGVTQTPRYLIKTRGQQVTLSCSPISGHRSVSWYQQTPGQGLQFLFEYFSETQRNKGNFPGRFSGRQFSNSRSEMNVSTLELGDSALYLCASSLPGQRNTGELFFGEGSRLTVL.

Turning to this clone: The junction does not match germline at one end; this may be a read error. V is TRBV7-7 and J is TRBJ2-2, with 9 bases aligning to TRBD1. The germline CDR1 and CDR2 sequences are SSHAT and FNYEAQ (reference sequence). This CDR3 has 17 residues. CDR3 sequence reads: CASSSGPGQGDTGELFF. As DNA, the CDR3 is TGTGCTAGCAGCTCGGGCCCGGGACAGGGCGACACCGGGGAGCTGTTTTTT.

Concerning this clone: Other DNA sequences in this sample translate to the same CDR3. The chain links TRBV5-6 to TRBJ1-5, with unresolved D. In germline, CDR1 is SGHDT, CDR2 YYEEEE. The V gene lost 0 bases and the J gene lost 5 bases, with 3 bases spanning the gap. This CDR3 comprises 12 residues. The CDR3 DNA is TGTGCCAGCAGCTTGGTAGATCAGCCCCAGCATTTT. Translating it yields CASSLVDQPQHF.

The chain recombines TRBV28 with TRBJ2-3; 7 bases align to TRBD2. The V segment lost 5 bases and the J segment 0 bases; nucleotides outside the gene matches: 11. CDR3 length: 17 amino acids. Per the germline V gene, CDR1 is MDHEN and CDR2 is SYDVKM. CDR3: CASSRSRLAASTDTQYF. The CDR3 coding sequence is TGTGCCAGCAGTCGGTCTCGACTAGCAGCCAGCACAGATACGCAGTATTTT.

By sample fraction, this clone is medium-sized. The CDR3 DNA sequence: TGTGCCAGCAGCTTAAGGGGCAACAGCTGGGGTGGCGAGCAGTACTTC. Translating gives CASSLRGNSWGGEQYF. The V gene is TRBV5-5, the J gene TRBJ2-7; D might be TRBD1 (5 bases). Trimming pared 2 bases from V and 6 bases from J, leaving 21 bases between. The length of the CDR3 is 16 residues. The germline V gene encodes CDR1 SGHKS and CDR2 YYEKEE (reference sequence).

V is TRBV7-6 and J is TRBJ2-2, with TRBD1 matching 8 bases. Germline CDR1 reads SGHVS; CDR2 reads FNYEAQ. This CDR3 is built from 14 residues. Unmatched junction bases numbered 3, after V lost 4 bases and J lost 5 bases. CDR3 sequence reads: CASSSGQGTGELFF. The CDR3 DNA reads as TGTGCCAGCAGCTCCGGACAGGGAACCGGGGAGCTGTTTTTT.